This T cell receptor (beta chain) is from a study of cytomegalovirus exposure and HLA in healthy donors. PCR amplification relied on 60 Vbeta primers (plus 13 Jbeta primers). Clones were read by immunoSEQ multiplex PCR, and TCRdb kept only the in-frame ones, dropping some. The profile shows approximately 100,000 clones, around 75% of them singletons. Trimming took off 5 bases at V and 3 bases at J, with 14 bases between the two ends. This CDR3 region has 14 residues. Germline CDR1 SGHNT, CDR2 YENEEA. This chain links TRBV11-3 with TRBJ2-7; D unclear. The TCR originated in a female donor in good health and CMV-seronegative. The sample comprised PBMCs. CDR3 loop: CASSTRQGFYEQYF. The CDR3, as DNA: TGTGCCAGCAGCACCCGACAAGGCTTCTACGAGCAGTACTTC.